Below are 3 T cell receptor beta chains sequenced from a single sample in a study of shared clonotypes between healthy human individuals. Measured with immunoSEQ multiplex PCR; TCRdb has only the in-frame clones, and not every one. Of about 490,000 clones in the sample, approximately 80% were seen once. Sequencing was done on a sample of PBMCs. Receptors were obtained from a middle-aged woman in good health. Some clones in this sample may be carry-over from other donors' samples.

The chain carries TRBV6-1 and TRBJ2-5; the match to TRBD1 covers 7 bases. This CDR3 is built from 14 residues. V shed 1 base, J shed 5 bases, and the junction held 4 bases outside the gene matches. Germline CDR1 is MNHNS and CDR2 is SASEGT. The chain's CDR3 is CASSEGGGRETQYF. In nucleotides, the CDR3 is TGTGCCAGCAGTGAAGGAGGGGGCCGGGAGACCCAGTACTTC.

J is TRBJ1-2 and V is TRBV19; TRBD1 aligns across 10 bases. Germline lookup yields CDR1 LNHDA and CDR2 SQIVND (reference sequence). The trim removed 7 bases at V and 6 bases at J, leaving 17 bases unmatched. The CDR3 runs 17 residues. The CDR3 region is CASKSVGQGTSGNGYTF. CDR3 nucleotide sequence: TGTGCCAGTAAAAGCGTGGGACAGGGGACCTCGGGGAATGGCTACACCTTC.

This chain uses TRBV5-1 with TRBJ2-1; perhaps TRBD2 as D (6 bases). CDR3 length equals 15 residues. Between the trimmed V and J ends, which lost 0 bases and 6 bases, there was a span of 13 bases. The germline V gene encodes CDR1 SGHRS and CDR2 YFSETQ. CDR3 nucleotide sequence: TGCGCCAGCAGCTTGGCAGCGGGTTCAGGCAATGAGCAGTTCTTC. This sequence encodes CASSLAAGSGNEQFF.